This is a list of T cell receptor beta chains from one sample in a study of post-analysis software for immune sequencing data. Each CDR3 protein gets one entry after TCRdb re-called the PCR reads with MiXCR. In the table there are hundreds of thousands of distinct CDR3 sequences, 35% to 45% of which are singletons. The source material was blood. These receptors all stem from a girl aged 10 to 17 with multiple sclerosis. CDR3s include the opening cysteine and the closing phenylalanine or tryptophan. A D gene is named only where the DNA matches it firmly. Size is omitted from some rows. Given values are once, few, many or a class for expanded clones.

TGTGCCACCAGCAGAGTCGGGGAAAGTTACTATGGCTACACCTTC | CATSRVGESYYGYTF | many | . | TRBJ1-2 | TRBV15
TGTGCCAGCAGCTTTGACAGGGTCTATGGCTACACCTTC | CASSFDRVYGYTF | many | TRBD1 | TRBJ1-2 | TRBV11-2
TGTGCCAGCAGCGTTGAGGGTTCTGGGGCCAACGTCCTGACTTTC | CASSVEGSGANVLTF | many | . | TRBJ2-6 | TRBV9
TGTGCCAGCACCAGGGGGCCCAGCAGCTCCTACGAGCAGTACTTC | CASTRGPSSSYEQYF | few | TRBD1 | TRBJ2-7 | TRBV11-2
TGTGCCAGCAGCCAAGTACCCGGTCCCTACGAGCAGTACTTC | CASSQVPGPYEQYF | . | . | TRBJ2-7 | TRBV14
TGTGCCAGCAGTTTCTATATCGGGACCCAAGAGACCCAGTACTTC | CASSFYIGTQETQYF | many | . | TRBJ2-5 | TRBV6-5
TGCGCCAGCGTTGGGGGAAACACTGAAGCTTTCTTT | CASVGGNTEAFF | many | . | TRBJ1-1 | TRBV5-1
TGCGCCAGCAGTGATTCAGGGATTCAGCGTGAGCAGTTCTTC | CASSDSGIQREQFF | . | . | TRBJ2-1 | TRBV10-1
TGCGCCAGCAGCCAAGGAGGAGGAGACTACTACGAGCAGTACTTC | CASSQGGGDYYEQYF | few | . | TRBJ2-7 | TRBV4-1
TGTGCCAGCAGGCCAGGGATGGGCGAAGTAGCCCCGGCCGGGGAGCTGTTTTTT | CASRPGMGEVAPAGELFF | . | . | TRBJ2-2 | TRBV7-9
TGCAGTGCTAGAGTAGCGGGGGCGGATGAGCAGTTCTTC | CSARVAGADEQFF | many | TRBD2 | TRBJ2-1 | TRBV20-1
TGCGCCAGCAGCCCGGCGACCGGAGGATCACCCCTCCACTTT | CASSPATGGSPLHF | many | . | TRBJ1-6 | TRBV5-1
TGCAGTGCTAGAACAACTGGCGGGATTAGCTCCTACAATGAGCAGTTCTTC | CSARTTGGISSYNEQFF | . | . | TRBJ2-1 | TRBV20-1
TGCAGTGCTAGAGGGGGATCAGGACAGGGTTTGTCTTCACCCCTCCACTTT | CSARGGSGQGLSSPLHF | many | TRBD1 | TRBJ1-6 | TRBV20-1
TGTGCCAGCAGCCAAGATCGGGGGGCGTGGGTCTATGGCTACACCTTC | CASSQDRGAWVYGYTF | many | . | TRBJ1-2 | TRBV4-2
TGTGCCAGCAGCACCGGACAGGGAGGGAGCACTGAAGCTTTCTTT | CASSTGQGGSTEAFF | few | TRBD1 | TRBJ1-1 | TRBV7-2
TGTGCCACCAGATGGGGGCTCATGGACACTGAAGCTTTCTTT | CATRWGLMDTEAFF | . | . | TRBJ1-1 | TRBV15
TGTGCCAGCAGCTTAGTGAGGGGACAGGGGGGAGGCTACACCTTC | CASSLVRGQGGGYTF | . | TRBD1 | TRBJ1-2 | TRBV7-2
TGCGCCAGCAGCCCAGCGGGGGGCGGGGATACGCAGTATTTT | CASSPAGGGDTQYF | . | TRBD2 | TRBJ2-3 | TRBV5-1
TGCGCCAGCAGCTGGCCGGGACAGGGAGTGTCAAATGAGCAGTTCTTC | CASSWPGQGVSNEQFF | . | TRBD1 | TRBJ2-1 | TRBV5-1
TGTGCCAGCAGCCAGGGGGACAGGGGGTTAAATTCACCCCCCCACTTT | CASSQGDRGLNSPPHF | . | TRBD1 | TRBJ1-6 | TRBV3-1
TGCAGTGCTAGAGATTGGGCGGGGGTCTCCTACAATGAGCAGTTCTTC | CSARDWAGVSYNEQFF | many | TRBD2 | TRBJ2-1 | TRBV20-1
TGTGCCAGCAGTTTCCAGTCGGCCAAAAACATTCAGTACTTC | CASSFQSAKNIQYF | many | . | TRBJ2-4 | TRBV28
TGCAGTGCTAGAGGGAGCGGGGGGTACTACAATGAGCAGTTCTTC | CSARGSGGYYNEQFF | many | TRBD2 | TRBJ2-1 | TRBV20-1
TGTGCCAGCAGCCCCCTCCGTAGGGACAGCCACTCTGGGGCCAACGTCCTGACTTTC | CASSPLRRDSHSGANVLTF | . | TRBD1 | TRBJ2-6 | TRBV5-5
TGTGCCAGCAGTCCCGGACTAGCGAGCACAGATGTGCAGTATTTT | CASSPGLASTDVQYF | . | TRBD2 | TRBJ2-3 | TRBV12-3/TRBV12-4